Listed here are 20 T cell receptor beta chains from one sample, sequenced in a study of CD4 T cells in relation to SARS-CoV-2 and coronaviruses. CD4+ T cells from unexposed donors were obtained before the COVID-19 pandemic (2011-2018). Produced via immunoSEQ multiplex PCR; TCRdb's table is partial and in-frame only. Of 65,000 or so clones listed, over 80% are singletons. What was sequenced was memory CD4+ T cells from PBMCs. These receptors originate from a human donor in good health.

This clone has just one count. CDR3 loop: CAGAGTGYTEAFF. The CDR3 DNA sequence: TGTGCCGGTGCAGGGACAGGATACACTGAAGCTTTCTTT. The rearrangement uses TRBV30 and TRBJ1-1; 8 positions agree with TRBD1. The V segment lost 8 bases and the J segment 3 bases; nucleotides outside the gene matches: 8. CDR1 and CDR2 (germline): GTSNPN, SVGIG (reference sequence). The length of the CDR3 is 13 residues.

The V gene is TRBV3-1 (or the pseudogene TRBV3-2), the J gene TRBJ1-2; 7 positions agree with TRBD1. Germline V lookup: CDR1 LGHDT, CDR2 YNNKEL (reference sequence). CDR3 length: 18 amino acids. The trim removed 5 bases at V and 7 bases at J, leaving 22 bases unmatched. CDR3 region: CASSSRIKRRGLSVGYTF. CDR3 sequence (DNA): TGTGCCAGCAGCTCCCGAATAAAGCGGAGGGGGCTCTCCGTTGGCTACACCTTC.

This clone has just a few counts. The chain couples TRBV3-1 (or the pseudogene TRBV3-2) to TRBJ1-3, with D possibly TRBD1 on 5 matching bases. The CDR3 covers 14 residues. Germline V gene sequence: CDR1 LGHDT, CDR2 YNNKEL (reference sequence). Trimming took 4 bases from V and 2 from J, leaving 9 bases between them. The CDR3 loop is CASSPGTAGNTIYF. The CDR3 DNA reads TGTGCCAGCAGCCCGGGGACGGCTGGAAACACCATATATTTT.

The chain is built from TRBV5-8 and TRBJ1-5, with a possible D match to TRBD1 (5 bases). The CDR3 has 13 residues. The germline V and J ends were trimmed by 4 bases and 6 bases, with 11 bases remaining between them. Germline-derived CDR1 and CDR2 are SGHTS and YDEGEE. The CDR3 region is CASSLTGGQPQHF. DNA of the CDR3: TGTGCCAGCAGCCTAACGGGGGGTCAGCCCCAGCATTTT.

The chain has TRBV2 and TRBJ1-2, with D uncertain. There are 11 residues in the CDR3. Trimming took 7 bases from V and 8 from J, leaving 11 bases between them. CDR1 SNHLY and CDR2 FYNNEI come from the germline V gene. In nucleotides, the CDR3 is TGTGCCAGCATACCTGGAGTCGGCTACACCTTC. Protein: CASIPGVGYTF.

This chain uses TRBV28 with TRBJ1-5; D might be TRBD1 (6 bases). The CDR3 has 16 residues. The germline gives CDR1 MDHEN, CDR2 SYDVKM. Trimming took off 4 bases at V and 4 bases at J, with 17 bases between the two ends. Written as DNA, the CDR3 is TGTGCCAGCAGTTCCCTCCCGGCAGGGGCGAATCAGCCCCAGCATTTT. It encodes CASSSLPAGANQPQHF.

The chain recombines TRBV7-8 with TRBJ1-6; D uncertain. This CDR3 spans 13 amino acids. Germline values: CDR1 SGHVS, CDR2 FQNEAQ. V lost 1 base to trimming and J lost 8 bases, with 6 bases between them. CDR3 sequence (DNA): TGTGCCAGCAGCTTAGTCACCGATTCACCCCTCCACTTT. It is translated as CASSLVTDSPLHF.

The chain links TRBV5-8 to TRBJ2-7; 7 positions match TRBD1. CDR3 size: 16 residues. The V segment lost 5 bases and the J segment 4 bases; nucleotides outside the gene matches: 15. Germline assignment: CDR1 SGHTS and CDR2 YDEGEE. The CDR3 sequence: CASSHPKDRIEYEQYF. The CDR3 nucleotides read TGTGCCAGCAGTCATCCAAAGGACAGGATAGAGTACGAGCAGTACTTC.

The chain has TRBV5-1 and TRBJ1-3, with D hard to call. CDR3 size: 16 residues. V shed 0 bases and J shed 0 bases, with 10 bases lying between them. Germline V lookup: CDR1 SGHRS, CDR2 YFSETQ. CDR3 loop: CASSLEAASSGNTIYF. CDR3 sequence (DNA): TGCGCCAGCAGCTTGGAGGCGGCAAGCTCTGGAAACACCATATATTTT.

The rearrangement uses TRBV2 and TRBJ1-4, with D unclear. Trimming took 6 bases from V and 8 from J, leaving 10 bases between them. Germline V gives CDR1 SNHLY, CDR2 FYNNEI. This CDR3 is built from 12 residues. This CDR3 reads CASRGTGEKLFF. The CDR3 nucleotides are TGTGCCAGCAGAGGTACGGGGGAAAAACTGTTTTTT.

The J gene is TRBJ2-3, the V gene TRBV2; 8 bases match TRBD1. Germline V CDR1 and CDR2: SNHLY, FYNNEI. CDR3 length: 13 amino acids. J gave up 5 bases and V 4 bases, and 2 bases lay outside the gene matches. The CDR3 DNA sequence: TGTGCCAGCAGTGCACAGGGGGAAGATACGCAGTATTTT. Amino acid sequence: CASSAQGEDTQYF. Variable domain in full (rest from reference TRBV2 and TRBJ2-3): EPEVTQTPSHQVTQMGQEVILRCVPISNHLYFYWYRQILGQKVEFLVSFYNNEISEKSEIFDDQFSVERPDGSNFTLKIRSTKLEDSAMYFCASSAQGEDTQYFGPGTRLTVL.

The genes are TRBV5-4 and TRBJ2-7; 7 bases agree with TRBD1. Unmatched junction bases numbered 8, after V lost 6 bases and J lost 5 bases. Germline V lookup: CDR1 SGHNT, CDR2 YYREEE (reference sequence). The CDR3 runs to 13 residues. Here the CDR3 reads CASNPDRADEQYF. CDR3 nucleotides: TGTGCCAGCAACCCCGACAGGGCCGACGAGCAGTACTTC.

This chain links TRBV2 with TRBJ2-5; perhaps TRBD2 as D (5 bases). The CDR3 contains 12 residues. The germline CDR1 and CDR2 sequences are SNHLY and FYNNEI. With 7 bases removed from V and 0 bases from J, the gap between germline ends came to 6 bases. The CDR3 sequence: CASTSHQETQYF. The CDR3 nucleotides are TGTGCCAGCACTAGCCACCAAGAGACCCAGTACTTC.

This clone was seen a few times. The CDR3 nucleotides read TGTGCCAGCAGCTTGACCGGGACAGCTAATTCACCCCTCCACTTT. It is translated as CASSLTGTANSPLHF. The V and J genes are TRBV7-2 and TRBJ1-6; 7 nucleotides match TRBD1. The CDR3 is 15 amino acids. CDR1 is SGHTA, CDR2 FQGNSA, per germline. V gave up 3 bases and J gave up 6 bases; unmatched junction bases: 5.

This chain links TRBV5-6 with TRBJ1-5, with D hard to call. In germline, CDR1 is SGHDT, CDR2 YYEEEE. V lost 2 bases to trimming and J lost 0 bases, with 6 bases between them. The CDR3 length is 14 residues. CDR3: CASSFGRSNQPQHF. CDR3 in DNA: TGTGCCAGCAGCTTCGGTCGTAGCAATCAGCCCCAGCATTTT. The whole variable domain, remainder taken from reference TRBV5-6 and TRBJ1-5, is DAGVTQSPTHLIKTRGQQVTLRCSPKSGHDTVSWYQQALGQGPQFIFQYYEEEERQRGNFPDRFSGHQFPNYSSELNVNALLLGDSALYLCASSFGRSNQPQHFGDGTRLSIL.

The chain has TRBV6-1 and TRBJ1-2, with no clear D. CDR1 and CDR2 from the germline V gene are MNHNS and SASEGT. The V gene lost 3 bases and the J gene lost 7 bases, with 6 bases spanning the gap. The CDR3 has 11 residues. The CDR3 reads CASSEAGGYTF. The CDR3 coding sequence is TGTGCCAGCAGTGAGGCGGGTGGCTACACCTTC.

This clone was seen a single time. This chain uses TRBV4-3 with TRBJ2-7; the D is unclear. V dropped 0 bases and J dropped 0 bases, with 3 bases sitting between them. The germline gives CDR1 LGHNA, CDR2 YSLEER. CDR3 length equals 13 residues. Here the CDR3 reads CASSQERSYEQYF. CDR3 nucleotides: TGCGCCAGCAGCCAAGAACGCTCCTACGAGCAGTACTTC.

The chain has TRBV28 and TRBJ1-5; possibly TRBD1 for D (6 bases). The V end lost 2 bases, the J end lost 6 bases, and 14 bases lay between the germline ends. Germline lookup yields CDR1 MDHEN and CDR2 SYDVKM. The length of the CDR3 is 15 residues. CDR3 residues: CASSLEGGRGQPQHF. The DNA of the CDR3 is TGTGCCAGCAGTTTAGAGGGGGGGCGCGGTCAGCCCCAGCATTTT.

The CDR3 nucleotides are TGCGCCAGCAGCCAAGAAAGGTGGCTAGCGGGGGGCTACACCGGGGAGCTGTTTTTT. It encodes CASSQERWLAGGYTGELFF. The chain carries TRBV4-1 and TRBJ2-2; 11 nucleotides agree with TRBD2. J lost 3 bases, V lost 0 bases, and 9 bases had no gene match. Germline V gives CDR1 MGHRA, CDR2 YSYEKL. The CDR3 length is 19 residues.

This chain uses TRBV19 with TRBJ2-5; weak D call: TRBD1 (8 bases). V was pared by 4 bases and J by 2 bases, with 17 bases between. Germline loops: CDR1 LNHDA, CDR2 SQIVND (reference sequence). CDR3 size: 16 residues. For the CDR3, the DNA is TGTGCCAGTAGTACACGAGGACAGGGACTACAAGAGACCCAGTACTTC. Translating gives CASSTRGQGLQETQYF.